This T cell receptor beta chain was profiled in a study of T cell repertoires in cytomegalovirus infection. Whole-study context: Carrying CMV and the relevant HLA type showed in public TCR beta signatures. Study-level points and caveats: CMV-specific TCR beta clonotypes restricted by HLA-C were the ones dominating the ex vivo response.

Details on this clonotype: What it binds is not known. This may come from a read error, since a much larger clone is one base off.

TCRdb re-called the reads with MiXCR, one entry per CDR3 protein. The data show about 920,000 distinct CDR3 sequences, with 31% seen just once and about an eighth held by the top ten. The sample was cultured CD8+ T cells from PBMCs, taken from culture after CMV antigen stimulation. This receptor was taken from a human donor in good health (CMV status not recorded). Some clones in this sample may be carry-over from other donors' samples.

CDR3 sequence: CASSSDRNNEQSF. The CDR3 nucleotides read TGTGCCAGCAGCTCAGACCGAAACAATGAGCAGTCCTTC. The V call is TRBV7-2, the J call TRBJ2-1; no clear D. Per the germline V gene, CDR1 is SGHTA and CDR2 is FQGNSA. This CDR3 spans 13 amino acids.